The clone carrying this T cell receptor (beta chain) showed up many times. This sample is drawn from a study of T-cell reconstitution after alpha-beta-depleted transplantation in children. TCRbeta library preparation incorporated unique molecular identifiers. TCRdb reprocessed the PCR reads with MiXCR, giving one entry per CDR3 protein. The data show 230,000 or so distinct CDR3 sequences, approximately 9.7% seen once. V lost 4 bases and J 6 bases, leaving 16 bases between the germline ends. Germline V lookup: CDR1 SGHRS, CDR2 YFSETQ. This CDR3 region has 14 residues. The J gene is TRBJ1-2, the V gene TRBV5-1; the D gene is possibly TRBD1 (6 bases). The TCR comes from a human donor who donated a stem cell graft to a child with SCID. The material was PBMCs from the stem cell graft donor, obtained from the stem cell graft. CDR3 sequence reads: CASSHRQAGDGYTF. The CDR3 DNA reads TGCGCCAGCAGCCATCGACAGGCTGGGGATGGCTACACCTTC.